The 5 T cell receptor beta chains in this list originate from one sample, sequenced in a study of T cell responses to AZD1222 COVID-19 vaccine. TCRdb keeps only in-frame clones here, not all; method: immunoSEQ multiplex PCR. The table has about 110,000 clones, about 82% seen once. The sample was peripheral blood, taken on day 0 of AZD1222 vaccination. Receptors were obtained from an adult in good health.

The V and J genes are TRBV6-5 and TRBJ1-5; 7 positions match TRBD1. The CDR3 is 13 amino acids. Germline assignment: CDR1 MNHEY and CDR2 SVGAGI. Germline trimming cut 4 bases from V and 4 bases from J; bases unmatched to any gene: 1. The chain's CDR3 is CASSSTGNQPQHF. As DNA, the CDR3 is TGTGCCAGCAGTTCGACAGGGAATCAGCCCCAGCATTTT.

This rearrangement joins TRBV11-2 to TRBJ1-2; no clear D gene. The germline V gene encodes CDR1 SGHAT and CDR2 FQNNGV. This CDR3 contains 15 residues. V was trimmed by 1 base and J by 2 bases, leaving 11 bases between them. CDR3 sequence: CASSLVPRTNYGYTF. The CDR3 DNA is TGTGCCAGCAGCTTAGTCCCCAGAACCAACTATGGCTACACCTTC.

The rearrangement uses TRBV2 and TRBJ1-1, with D perhaps matching TRBD1 (6 bases). Per germline, CDR1 SNHLY and CDR2 FYNNEI. CDR3 length equals 15 residues. Trimming took off 6 bases at V and 0 bases at J, with 14 bases between the two ends. CDR3 coding DNA: TGTGCCAGCAGCGGGGGGGGCACCCTGAACACTGAAGCTTTCTTT. Translation: CASSGGGTLNTEAFF.

This clone was counted a single time. This chain joins TRBV3-1 (or the pseudogene TRBV3-2) and TRBJ2-3; 12 positions agree with TRBD2. Germline V gene lookup returns CDR1 LGHDT and CDR2 YNNKEL (reference sequence). The CDR3 totals 15 residues. V trimming: 6 bases; J trimming: 4 bases; junction bases outside the gene matches: 5. The CDR3 region is CASRLLAGGPDTQYF. The DNA for the CDR3 is TGTGCCAGCAGACTCCTAGCGGGGGGGCCAGATACGCAGTATTTT.

This chain connects TRBV9 to TRBJ1-5; weak D call: TRBD1 (6 bases). V gave up 6 bases and J gave up 7 bases, with 17 bases separating them. The CDR3 is 14 amino acids. Germline V gene sequence: CDR1 SGDLS, CDR2 YYNGEE. The CDR3 DNA reads as TGTGCCAGCACCCCCGGACAGACAAGCCAGCCCCAGCATTTT. Encoded protein: CASTPGQTSQPQHF. Filled out from reference TRBV9 and TRBJ1-5, the complete variable domain reads DSGVTQTPKHLITATGQRVTLRCSPRSGDLSVYWYQQSLDQGLQFLIQYYNGEERAKGNILERFSAQQFPDLHSELNLSSLELGDSALYFCASTPGQTSQPQHFGDGTRLSIL.